Presented here are 27 T cell receptor beta chains from one specimen sequenced in a study of beta chain features in type 1 diabetes. General observations from the study: Moderately but significantly shorter TCRB CDR3s were found in Type 1 diabetes patients in all four CD4+ subsets.

Investigators reverse transcribed all isolated RNA, so they sequenced expressed TCRB transcripts. Sequenced by immunoSEQ multiplex PCR; TCRdb stores in-frame clones only, minus some. The profile shows 160,000 or so clones, around 9% of them singletons. These receptors have no known antigen. The sample consisted of central memory CD4+ T cells from blood. These receptors were taken from a woman aged 25 to 45 with type 1 diabetes.

The V and J genes are TRBV2 and TRBJ1-2; perhaps TRBD1 as D (5 bases). Looked up from germline, CDR1 is SNHLY and CDR2 is FYNNEI. V lost 2 bases and J lost 4, with 8 bases in between. This CDR3 is built from 13 residues. The CDR3 loop reads CASSEQGPYGYTF. Here the CDR3 DNA reads TGTGCCAGCAGTGAACAGGGTCCCTATGGCTACACCTTC.

This clone was seen only a few times. Here the CDR3 DNA reads TGTGCCAGCAGCTCGGAGGGCAAAACCTCCTACGAGCAGTACTTC. Its translation is CASSSEGKTSYEQYF. V usage is TRBV28 and J usage is TRBJ2-7, with D perhaps matching TRBD2 (6 bases). CDR3 length equals 15 residues. Germline V gene sequence: CDR1 MDHEN, CDR2 SYDVKM. V gave up 6 bases and J gave up 0 bases, with 15 bases separating them.

This clone was detected a few times. The chain is built from TRBV11-2 and TRBJ2-2, with a tentative D call TRBD2 (5 bases). The CDR3 has 14 residues. The germline V gene has CDR1 SGHAT and CDR2 FQNNGV. Trimming pared 4 bases from V and 2 bases from J, leaving 8 bases between. CDR3 loop: CASSWGVNTGELFF. CDR3 nucleotides: TGTGCCAGCAGCTGGGGAGTAAACACCGGGGAGCTGTTTTTT.

The chain uses TRBV7-2 and TRBJ2-1; 9 bases are a match to TRBD2. Germline values: CDR1 SGHTA, CDR2 FQGNSA. Trimming at V came to 3 bases and at J to 7 bases, leaving 7 bases not matched to a gene. CDR3 length: 15 amino acids. Here the CDR3 reads CASSFLAGVGNEQFF. In nucleotides, the CDR3 is TGTGCCAGCAGCTTCTTAGCGGGAGTAGGGAATGAGCAGTTCTTC.

This clone has just a few counts. The chain joins TRBV2 to TRBJ2-1; 9 nucleotides agree with TRBD2. The trim removed 4 bases at V and 7 bases at J, leaving 5 bases unmatched. CDR3 length: 14 amino acids. From germline, CDR1 is SNHLY and CDR2 FYNNEI. Here the CDR3 DNA reads TGTGCCAGCAGTGTAGCGGGAGTGGGTAATGAGCAGTTCTTC. This gives the protein CASSVAGVGNEQFF.

This clone has just a few counts. This chain connects TRBV5-1 to TRBJ1-2, with D tentatively TRBD1 (6 bases). The CDR3 is made up of 12 amino acids. The germline V gene has CDR1 SGHRS and CDR2 YFSETQ. V was clipped by 5 bases and J by 7 bases, with 12 bases between them. DNA for the CDR3: TGCGCCAGCAGACAGGGAAGGGGTGGCTACACCTTC. Translated: CASRQGRGGYTF.

This clone was seen a few times. This chain connects TRBV7-3 to TRBJ2-2; TRBD2 matches 9 bases. The junction had 9 bases not matched to a gene; V was cut back by 5 bases and J by 5 bases. The length of the CDR3 is 16 residues. Germline CDR1 is SGHTA and CDR2 is FQGTGA. The CDR3 region has the DNA TGTGCCAGCAGCGAAACCGCGGGAGGGCTAACCGGGGAGCTGTTTTTT. It is translated as CASSETAGGLTGELFF.

The chain joins TRBV2 to TRBJ2-1; TRBD1 aligns across 8 bases. The CDR3 has 15 amino acids. V was pared by 4 bases and J by 5 bases, with 7 bases of the junction left unmatched. Germline-derived CDR1 and CDR2 are SNHLY and FYNNEI. CDR3 sequence: CASSVPGGSDNEQFF. In DNA, the CDR3 is TGTGCCAGCAGTGTTCCAGGGGGCAGCGACAATGAGCAGTTCTTC.

The genes are TRBV4-1 and TRBJ1-5; TRBD1 is a possible D gene (5 bases). This CDR3 is 16 amino acids long. The germline CDR1 and CDR2 sequences are MGHRA and YSYEKL. V lost 5 bases and J lost 3, with 17 bases in between. The DNA of the CDR3 is TGCGCCAGCAGCGCTCTATGGGGGGGGGTCAATCAGCCCCAGCATTTT. It encodes CASSALWGGVNQPQHF.

This clone has a count of ten or more. V and J are TRBV11-3 and TRBJ2-7; 9 nucleotides agree with TRBD2. Trimming took 5 bases from V and 6 from J; bases not matched to a gene: 17. There are 17 residues in the CDR3. Germline CDR1 and CDR2: SGHNT and YENEEA. The CDR3 region is CASSRGTVAGELVEQYF. The CDR3 DNA reads TGTGCCAGCAGCCGAGGAACAGTAGCGGGAGAACTCGTCGAGCAGTACTTC.

V and J are TRBV11-1 and TRBJ2-7; 8 positions agree with TRBD1. The germline gives CDR1 SGHAT, CDR2 FQDESV (reference sequence). The length of the CDR3 is 14 residues. The V and J ends lost 5 bases and 6 bases, in that order; junction bases with no gene match: 9. The CDR3 spells CASSRLTGAGEQYF. The DNA for the CDR3 is TGTGCCAGCAGCCGTTTGACAGGGGCGGGCGAGCAGTACTTC.

In this sample, this clone turned up many times. The chain links TRBV7-2 to TRBJ2-3; a possible D gene is TRBD2 (6 bases). The germline V and J ends were trimmed by 1 base and 1 base, with 9 bases remaining between them. Germline V CDR1 and CDR2: SGHTA, FQGNSA. This CDR3 has 15 residues. The CDR3 region is CASSLGLARTDTQYF. The CDR3 DNA sequence: TGTGCCAGCAGCTTAGGGCTAGCGCGCACAGATACGCAGTATTTT.

The genes are TRBV6-5 and TRBJ1-2, with unresolved D. CDR3 length: 14 residues. Germline V CDR1 and CDR2: MNHEY, SVGAGI. V lost 7 bases to trimming and J lost 2 bases, with 14 bases between them. CDR3 protein: CASKPGSPNYGYTF. CDR3 sequence (DNA): TGTGCCAGCAAACCAGGCAGCCCGAACTATGGCTACACCTTC.

The V and J genes are TRBV18 and TRBJ2-1, with D maybe TRBD2 (5 bases). The germline V and J ends were trimmed by 1 base and 2 bases, with 9 bases remaining between them. Germline assignment: CDR1 KGHSH and CDR2 LQKENI. This CDR3 is 15 amino acids long. As DNA, the CDR3 is TGTGCCAGCTCACCACTTTCGGGAACCTACAATGAGCAGTTCTTC. This encodes CASSPLSGTYNEQFF.

This clone was picked up a small number of times. This chain joins TRBV28 and TRBJ2-7; TRBD2 agrees at 7 bases. The V gene end was trimmed by 7 bases and the J gene end by 1 base; junction bases not matched to a gene: 10. The CDR3 has 15 amino acids. Germline V gene lookup returns CDR1 MDHEN and CDR2 SYDVKM. CDR3 coding DNA: TGTGCCAGCATCGCTAGCGGATATTCGTCCTACGAGCAGTACTTC. Its translation is CASIASGYSSYEQYF.

This clone was seen only a few times. This chain joins TRBV15 and TRBJ1-1; D may be TRBD1 (6 bases). The CDR3 runs 14 residues. Germline assignment: CDR1 LNHNV and CDR2 YYDKDF (reference sequence). Trimming left V 4 bases short and J 8 bases short, with 17 bases between. The CDR3 region is CATSKTGSATEAFF. The CDR3 coding sequence is TGTGCCACCAGCAAGACAGGTTCTGCTACGGAAGCTTTCTTT.

V and J are TRBV5-1 and TRBJ1-2; 7 nucleotides line up with TRBD1. After removal of 4 bases from V and 6 bases from J, the junction contained 12 bases not matched to a gene. This CDR3 region has 15 residues. Germline V lookup: CDR1 SGHRS, CDR2 YFSETQ. The CDR3 DNA is TGCGCCAGCAGCCCACAGCCAGACAGGGATCATGGCTACACCTTC. Translated: CASSPQPDRDHGYTF.

This clone appeared a few times. Other DNA sequences in this specimen translate into the identical CDR3. The rearrangement joins TRBV13 to TRBJ2-7; the match to TRBD2 covers 7 bases. Looked up from germline, CDR1 is PRHDT and CDR2 is FYEKMQ (reference sequence). V lost 2 bases to trimming and J lost 2 bases; unmatched junction nucleotides: 3. This CDR3 is built from 14 residues. CDR3 sequence: CASSLRAGAYEQYF. Here the CDR3 DNA reads TGTGCCAGCAGCTTACGGGCGGGAGCCTACGAGCAGTACTTC.

The chain couples TRBV5-1 to TRBJ1-1, with D possibly being TRBD1 (5 bases). CDR3 size: 14 residues. Germline V gene lookup returns CDR1 SGHRS and CDR2 YFSETQ. Trimming shortened V by 0 bases and J by 3 bases, and 9 bases separated the two germline ends. The CDR3 is CASSLDLGDTEAFF. DNA of the CDR3: TGCGCCAGCAGCTTGGACCTAGGGGACACTGAAGCTTTCTTT.

The chain uses TRBV28 and TRBJ1-1; D is ambiguous. The CDR3 is made up of 12 amino acids. Germline CDR1 MDHEN, CDR2 SYDVKM. The germline V and J ends were trimmed by 3 bases and 2 bases, with 4 bases remaining between them. In nucleotides, the CDR3 is TGTGCCAGCAGTTTCCGTAACACTGAAGCTTTCTTT. It yields the protein CASSFRNTEAFF.

The table lists this clone with many counts. J is TRBJ1-1 and V is TRBV5-4, with unresolved D. The ends were cut back, 0 bases at V and 1 base at J, with 7 bases in the middle. The germline V gene has CDR1 SGHNT and CDR2 YYREEE (reference sequence). This CDR3 contains 14 residues. This chain's CDR3 is CASSLGQTNTEAFF. CDR3 coding DNA: TGTGCCAGCAGCTTGGGACAAACGAACACTGAAGCTTTCTTT.

V gene TRBV30 combines with J gene TRBJ2-1, with 10 bases lining up with TRBD2. The germline CDR1 and CDR2 sequences are GTSNPN and SVGIG (reference sequence). This CDR3 is built from 15 residues. V shed 2 bases and J 7 bases; nucleotides not matched to a gene: 8. DNA for the CDR3: TGTGCCTGGAGTCCTCTAGCGGGAGAACAGAATGAGCAGTTCTTC. This codes for CAWSPLAGEQNEQFF.

This clone was counted a few times. V gene TRBV7-2 combines with J gene TRBJ2-5; TRBD2 agrees at 11 bases. With V trimmed by 4 bases and J by 1 base, 5 bases remained unmatched. The CDR3 consists of 16 residues. Per germline, CDR1 SGHTA and CDR2 FQGNSA. Here the CDR3 reads CASSSRLAGPQETQYF. DNA for the CDR3: TGTGCCAGCAGCTCCCGACTAGCGGGACCCCAAGAGACCCAGTACTTC.

The chain employs TRBV30 and TRBJ2-3, with D possibly being TRBD2 (7 bases). Germline V CDR1 and CDR2: GTSNPN, SVGIG (reference sequence). The CDR3 totals 14 residues. Trimming left V 0 bases short and J 6 bases short, with 13 bases between. The CDR3 spells CAWSVRGASDTQYF. In DNA form, the CDR3 reads TGTGCCTGGAGTGTACGGGGGGCTTCGGATACGCAGTATTTT.

There are a few counts of this clone. The chain has TRBV29-1 and TRBJ1-2; TRBD1 aligns across 7 bases. Germline V gene data show CDR1 as SQVTM and CDR2 as ANQGSEA. The trim removed 4 bases at V and 6 bases at J, leaving 8 bases unmatched. The CDR3 extends over 13 amino acids. The CDR3, as DNA: TGCAGCGTTGCATTCAGGGGGGAGGATGGCTACACCTTC. It encodes CSVAFRGEDGYTF.

This chain connects TRBV25-1 to TRBJ1-3; D unclear. The CDR3 extends over 15 amino acids. Germline CDR1 is MGHDK and CDR2 is SYGVNS. V was cut by 6 bases and J by 3 bases, with 15 bases left in between. Written as DNA, the CDR3 is TGTGCCAGCAGCCGGCGGGGAGTAGGTGGAAACACCATATATTTT. Translating it yields CASSRRGVGGNTIYF.

This clone has just a few counts. This chain uses TRBV9 with TRBJ1-1; 9 bases line up with TRBD1. After removal of 3 bases from V and 1 base from J, the junction contained 7 bases not matched to a gene. CDR3 size: 16 residues. CDR1 SGDLS and CDR2 YYNGEE come from the germline V gene. The CDR3 sequence is CASSEPRTGENTEAFF. CDR3 sequence (DNA): TGTGCCAGCAGCGAACCAAGGACAGGGGAGAACACTGAAGCTTTCTTT.